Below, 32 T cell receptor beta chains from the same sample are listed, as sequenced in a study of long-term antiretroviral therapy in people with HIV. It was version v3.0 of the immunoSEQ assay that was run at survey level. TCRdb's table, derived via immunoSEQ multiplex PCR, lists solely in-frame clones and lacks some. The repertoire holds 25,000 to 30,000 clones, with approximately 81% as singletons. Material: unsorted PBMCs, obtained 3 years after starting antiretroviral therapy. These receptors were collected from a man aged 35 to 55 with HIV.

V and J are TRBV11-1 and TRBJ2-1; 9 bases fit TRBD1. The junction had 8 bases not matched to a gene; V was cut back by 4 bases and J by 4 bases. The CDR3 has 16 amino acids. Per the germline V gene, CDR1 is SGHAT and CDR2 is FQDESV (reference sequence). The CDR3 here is CASSSGTGIGYNEQFF. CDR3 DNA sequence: TGTGCCAGCAGCTCCGGGACAGGGATTGGGTACAATGAGCAGTTCTTC.

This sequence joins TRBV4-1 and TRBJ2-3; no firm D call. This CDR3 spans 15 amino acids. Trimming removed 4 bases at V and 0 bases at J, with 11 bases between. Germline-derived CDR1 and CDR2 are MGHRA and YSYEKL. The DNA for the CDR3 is TGCGCCAGCAGCCCCCCCCAGGCTAGCACAGATACGCAGTATTTT. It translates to CASSPPQASTDTQYF.

CDR3 in DNA: TGTGCCTGGCGGAGGGCCACCTACGAGCAGTACTTC. This translates into CAWRRATYEQYF. This chain connects TRBV30 to TRBJ2-7; perhaps TRBD2 as D (6 bases). Per the germline V gene, CDR1 is GTSNPN and CDR2 is SVGIG (reference sequence). The CDR3 consists of 12 residues. Between the trimmed V and J ends, which lost 5 bases and 2 bases, there was a span of 10 bases.

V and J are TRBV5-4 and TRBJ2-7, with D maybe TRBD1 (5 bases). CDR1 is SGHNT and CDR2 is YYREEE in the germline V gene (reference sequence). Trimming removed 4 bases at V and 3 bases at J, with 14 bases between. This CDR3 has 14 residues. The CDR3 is CASSQGNTVYEQYF. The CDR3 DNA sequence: TGTGCCAGCAGCCAGGGTAACACAGTCTACGAGCAGTACTTC.

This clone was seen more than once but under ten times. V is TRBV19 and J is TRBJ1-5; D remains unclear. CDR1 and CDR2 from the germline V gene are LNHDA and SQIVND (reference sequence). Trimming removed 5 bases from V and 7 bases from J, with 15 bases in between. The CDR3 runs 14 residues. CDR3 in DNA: TGTGCCAGTAGTTATCGGGAATCAAACCAGCCCCAGCATTTT. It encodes CASSYRESNQPQHF.

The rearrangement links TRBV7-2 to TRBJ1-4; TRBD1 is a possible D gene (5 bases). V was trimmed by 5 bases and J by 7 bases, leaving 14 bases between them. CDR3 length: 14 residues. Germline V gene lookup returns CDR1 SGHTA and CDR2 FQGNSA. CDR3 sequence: CASSKDGGGEKLFF. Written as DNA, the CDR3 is TGTGCCAGCAGCAAAGACGGGGGAGGTGAAAAACTGTTTTTT. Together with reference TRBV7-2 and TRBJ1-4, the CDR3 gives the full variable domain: GAGVSQSPSNKVTEKGKDVELRCDPISGHTALYWYRQSLGQGLEFLIYFQGNSAPDKSGLPSDRFSAERTGGSVSTLTIQRTQQEDSAVYLCASSKDGGGEKLFFGSGTQLSVL.

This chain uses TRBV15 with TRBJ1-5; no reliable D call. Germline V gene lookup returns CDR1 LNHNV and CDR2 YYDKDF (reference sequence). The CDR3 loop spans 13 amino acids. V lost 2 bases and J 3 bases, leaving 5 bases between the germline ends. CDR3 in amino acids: CATSRKDNQPQHF. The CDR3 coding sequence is TGTGCCACCAGCAGAAAAGACAATCAGCCCCAGCATTTT.

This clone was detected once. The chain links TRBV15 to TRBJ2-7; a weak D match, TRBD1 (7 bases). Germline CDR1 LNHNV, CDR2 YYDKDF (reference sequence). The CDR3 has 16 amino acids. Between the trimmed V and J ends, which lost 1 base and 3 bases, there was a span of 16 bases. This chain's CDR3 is CATSRVTGAGGYEQYF. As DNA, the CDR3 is TGTGCCACCAGCAGAGTGACGGGGGCAGGGGGCTACGAGCAGTACTTC.

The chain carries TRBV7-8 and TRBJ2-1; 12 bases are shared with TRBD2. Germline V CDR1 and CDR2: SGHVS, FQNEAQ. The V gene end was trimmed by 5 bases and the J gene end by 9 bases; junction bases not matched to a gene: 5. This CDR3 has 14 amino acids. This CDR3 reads CASSPTSGRGEQFF. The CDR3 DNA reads TGTGCCAGCAGCCCGACTAGCGGGAGAGGTGAGCAGTTCTTC.

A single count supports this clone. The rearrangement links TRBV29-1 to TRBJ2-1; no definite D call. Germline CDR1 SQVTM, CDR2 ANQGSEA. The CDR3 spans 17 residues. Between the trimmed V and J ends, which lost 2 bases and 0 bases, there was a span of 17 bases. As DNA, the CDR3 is TGCAGCGTTGAACTTTGGTTGATGGAAGCCTCCTACAATGAGCAGTTCTTC. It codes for CSVELWLMEASYNEQFF.

DNA of the CDR3: TGTGCCAGCAGTTCACAAGTTTATGGCTACACCTTC. Its translation: CASSSQVYGYTF. The chain employs TRBV6-5 and TRBJ1-2; D is unclear. V lost 4 bases to trimming and J lost 5 bases, with 8 bases between them. Germline CDR1 MNHEY, CDR2 SVGAGI. This CDR3 is 12 amino acids long.

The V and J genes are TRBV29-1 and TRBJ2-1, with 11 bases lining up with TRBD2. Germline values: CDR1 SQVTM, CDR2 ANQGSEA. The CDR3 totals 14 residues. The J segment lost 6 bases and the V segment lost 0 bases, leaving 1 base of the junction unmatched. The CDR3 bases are TGCAGCGTTGAAGATAGCGGGAGGGTCAATGAGCAGTTCTTC. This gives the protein CSVEDSGRVNEQFF.

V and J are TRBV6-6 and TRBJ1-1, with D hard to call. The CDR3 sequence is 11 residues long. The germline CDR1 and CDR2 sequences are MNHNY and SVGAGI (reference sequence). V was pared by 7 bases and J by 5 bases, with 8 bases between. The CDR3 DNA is TGTGCCAGCAAGGAGGTGACTGAAGCTTTCTTT. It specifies CASKEVTEAFF.

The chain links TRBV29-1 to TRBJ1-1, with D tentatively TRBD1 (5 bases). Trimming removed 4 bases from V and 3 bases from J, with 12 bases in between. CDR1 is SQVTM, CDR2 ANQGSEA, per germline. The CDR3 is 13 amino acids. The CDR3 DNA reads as TGCAGCGTTGTGGGGGGTAGGGACACTGAAGCTTTCTTT. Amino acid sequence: CSVVGGRDTEAFF.

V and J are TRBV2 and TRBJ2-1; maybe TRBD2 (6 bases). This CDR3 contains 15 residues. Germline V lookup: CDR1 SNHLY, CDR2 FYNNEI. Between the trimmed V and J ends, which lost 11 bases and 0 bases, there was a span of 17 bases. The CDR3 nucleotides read TGTGCCGGAGGGGCAGACAGAGGCTCCTACAATGAGCAGTTCTTC. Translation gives CAGGADRGSYNEQFF.

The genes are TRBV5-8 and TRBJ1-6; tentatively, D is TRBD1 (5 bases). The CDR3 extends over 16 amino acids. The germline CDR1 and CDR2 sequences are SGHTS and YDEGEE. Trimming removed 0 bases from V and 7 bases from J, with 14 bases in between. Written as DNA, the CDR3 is TGTGCCAGCAGCTTGGGGGCGGGACGACAGAATTCACCCCTCCACTTT. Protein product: CASSLGAGRQNSPLHF.

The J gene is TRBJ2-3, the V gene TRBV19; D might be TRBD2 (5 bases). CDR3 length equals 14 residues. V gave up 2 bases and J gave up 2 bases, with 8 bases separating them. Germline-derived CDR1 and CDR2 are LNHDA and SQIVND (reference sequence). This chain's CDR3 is CASSISGITDTQYF. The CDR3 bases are TGTGCCAGTAGTATATCGGGGATCACAGATACGCAGTATTTT. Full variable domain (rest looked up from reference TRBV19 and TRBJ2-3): DGGITQSPKYLFRKEGQNVTLSCEQNLNHDAMYWYRQDPGQGLRLIYYSQIVNDFQKGDIAEGYSVSREKKESFPLTVTSAQKNPTAFYLCASSISGITDTQYFGPGTRLTVL.

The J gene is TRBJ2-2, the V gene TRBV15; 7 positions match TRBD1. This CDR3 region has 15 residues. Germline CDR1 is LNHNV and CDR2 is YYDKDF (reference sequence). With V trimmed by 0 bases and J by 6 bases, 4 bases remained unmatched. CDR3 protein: CATSRDPTGSGELFF. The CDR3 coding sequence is TGTGCCACCAGCAGAGATCCGACAGGGTCCGGGGAGCTGTTTTTT.

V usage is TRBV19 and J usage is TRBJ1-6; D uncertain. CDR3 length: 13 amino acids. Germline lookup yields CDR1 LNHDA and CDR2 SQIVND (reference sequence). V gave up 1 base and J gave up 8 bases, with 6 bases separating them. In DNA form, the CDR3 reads TGTGCCAGTAGTATAGTTGGGTATTCACCCCTCCACTTT. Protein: CASSIVGYSPLHF. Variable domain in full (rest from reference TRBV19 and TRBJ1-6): DGGITQSPKYLFRKEGQNVTLSCEQNLNHDAMYWYRQDPGQGLRLIYYSQIVNDFQKGDIAEGYSVSREKKESFPLTVTSAQKNPTAFYLCASSIVGYSPLHFGNGTRLTVT.

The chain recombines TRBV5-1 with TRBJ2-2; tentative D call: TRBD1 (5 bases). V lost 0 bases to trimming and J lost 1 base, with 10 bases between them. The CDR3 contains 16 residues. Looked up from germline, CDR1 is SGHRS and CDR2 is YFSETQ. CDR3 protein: CASSLASGMNTGELFF. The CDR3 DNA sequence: TGCGCCAGCAGCTTGGCCTCAGGGATGAACACCGGGGAGCTGTTTTTT.

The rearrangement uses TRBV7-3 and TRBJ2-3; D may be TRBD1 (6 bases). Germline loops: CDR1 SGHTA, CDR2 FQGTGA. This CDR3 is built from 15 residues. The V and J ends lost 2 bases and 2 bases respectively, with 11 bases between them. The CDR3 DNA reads TGTGCCAGCAGCTTAGGGGGCTTATACACAGATACGCAGTATTTT. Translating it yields CASSLGGLYTDTQYF.

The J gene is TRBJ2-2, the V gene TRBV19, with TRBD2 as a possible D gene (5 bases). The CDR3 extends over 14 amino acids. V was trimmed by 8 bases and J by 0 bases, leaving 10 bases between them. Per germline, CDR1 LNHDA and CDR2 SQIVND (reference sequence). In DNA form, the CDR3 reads TGTGCCAGTGGAGCGGATACGAACACCGGGGAGCTGTTTTTT. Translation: CASGADTNTGELFF.

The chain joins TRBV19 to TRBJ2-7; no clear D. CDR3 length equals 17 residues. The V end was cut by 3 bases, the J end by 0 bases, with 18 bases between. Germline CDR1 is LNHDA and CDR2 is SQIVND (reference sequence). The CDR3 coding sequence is TGTGCCAGTAGTATTAGGTTTCGGCAGCCCCTCTCCTACGAGCAGTACTTC. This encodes CASSIRFRQPLSYEQYF.

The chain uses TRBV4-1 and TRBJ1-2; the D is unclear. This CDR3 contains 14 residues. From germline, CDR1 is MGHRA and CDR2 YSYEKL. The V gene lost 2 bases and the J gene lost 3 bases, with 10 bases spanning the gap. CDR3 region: CASSQMEGDYGYTF. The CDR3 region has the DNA TGCGCCAGCAGCCAAATGGAGGGCGACTATGGCTACACCTTC.

The CDR3, as DNA: TGTGCCAGCAGCTTAGATCCGAGTGGGACAGGGGGCTCCAACTGCTACGAGCAGTACTTC. Its protein is CASSLDPSGTGGSNCYEQYF. This chain uses TRBV11-3 with TRBJ2-7; 12 nucleotides match TRBD1. The CDR3 length is 20 residues. Germline CDR1 and CDR2: SGHNT and YENEEA. V dropped 0 bases and J dropped 3; count of bases not matched to a gene: 15.

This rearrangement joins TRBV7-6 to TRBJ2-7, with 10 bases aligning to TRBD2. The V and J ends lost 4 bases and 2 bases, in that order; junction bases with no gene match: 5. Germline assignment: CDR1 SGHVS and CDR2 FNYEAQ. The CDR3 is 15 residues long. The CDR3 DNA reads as TGTGCCAGCAGCTCCACTAGCGGGGCGGCCTACGAGCAGTACTTC. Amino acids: CASSSTSGAAYEQYF. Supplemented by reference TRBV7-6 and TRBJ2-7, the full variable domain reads GAGVSQSPRYKVTKRGQDVALRCDPISGHVSLYWYRQALGQGPEFLTYFNYEAQQDKSGLPNDRFSAERPEGSISTLTIQRTEQRDSAMYRCASSSTSGAAYEQYFGPGTRLTVT.

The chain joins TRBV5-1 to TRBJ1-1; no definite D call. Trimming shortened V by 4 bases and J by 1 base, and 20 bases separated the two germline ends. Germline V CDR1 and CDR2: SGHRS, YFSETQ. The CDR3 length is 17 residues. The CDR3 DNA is TGCGCCAGCAGCCCCCGCGGCGGGCCCGGGCAGAACACTGAAGCTTTCTTT. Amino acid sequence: CASSPRGGPGQNTEAFF. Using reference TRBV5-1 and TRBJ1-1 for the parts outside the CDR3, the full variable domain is KAGVTQTPRYLIKTRGQQVTLSCSPISGHRSVSWYQQTPGQGLQFLFEYFSETQRNKGNFPGRFSGRQFSNSRSEMNVSTLELGDSALYLCASSPRGGPGQNTEAFFGQGTRLTVV.

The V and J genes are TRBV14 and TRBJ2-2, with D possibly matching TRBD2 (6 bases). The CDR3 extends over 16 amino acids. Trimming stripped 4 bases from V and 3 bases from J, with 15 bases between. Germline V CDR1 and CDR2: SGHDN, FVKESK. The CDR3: CASSRVGGQDTGELFF. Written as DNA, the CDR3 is TGTGCCAGCAGCCGGGTTGGAGGGCAGGACACCGGGGAGCTGTTTTTT.

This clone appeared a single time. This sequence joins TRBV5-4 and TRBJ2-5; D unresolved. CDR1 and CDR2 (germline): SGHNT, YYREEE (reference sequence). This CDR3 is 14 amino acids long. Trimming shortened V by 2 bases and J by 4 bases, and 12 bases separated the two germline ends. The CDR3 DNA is TGTGCCAGCAGCTTACCGCGCGAGGTAGAGACCCAGTACTTC. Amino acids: CASSLPREVETQYF. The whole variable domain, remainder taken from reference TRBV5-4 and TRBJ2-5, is ETGVTQSPTHLIKTRGQQVTLRCSSQSGHNTVSWYQQALGQGPQFIFQYYREEENGRGNFPPRFSGLQFPNYSSELNVNALELDDSALYLCASSLPREVETQYFGPGTRLLVL.

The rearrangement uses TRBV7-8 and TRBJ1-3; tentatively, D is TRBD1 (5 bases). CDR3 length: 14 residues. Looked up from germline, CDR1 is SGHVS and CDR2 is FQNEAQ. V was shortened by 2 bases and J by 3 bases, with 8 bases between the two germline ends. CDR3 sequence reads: CASSLSGGGNTIYF. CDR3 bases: TGTGCCAGCAGCTTATCGGGGGGTGGAAACACCATATATTTT. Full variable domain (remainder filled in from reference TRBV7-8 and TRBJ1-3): GAGVSQSPRYKVAKRGQDVALRCDPISGHVSLFWYQQALGQGPEFLTYFQNEAQLDKSGLPSDRFFAERPEGSVSTLKIQRTQQEDSAVYLCASSLSGGGNTIYFGEGSWLTVV.

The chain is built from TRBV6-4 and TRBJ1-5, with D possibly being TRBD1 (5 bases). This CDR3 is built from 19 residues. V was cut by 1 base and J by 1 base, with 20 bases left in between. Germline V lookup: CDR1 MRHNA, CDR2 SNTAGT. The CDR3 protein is CASSDLTPGGRGSNQPQHF. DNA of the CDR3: TGTGCCAGCAGTGACTTAACCCCCGGGGGACGTGGGAGCAATCAGCCCCAGCATTTT.

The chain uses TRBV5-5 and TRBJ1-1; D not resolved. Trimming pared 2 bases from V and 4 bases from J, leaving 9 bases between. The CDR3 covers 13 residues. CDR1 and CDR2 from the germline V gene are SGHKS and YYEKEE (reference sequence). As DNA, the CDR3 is TGTGCCAGCAGCTTAGGGTATAGCACTGAAGCTTTCTTT. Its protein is CASSLGYSTEAFF.